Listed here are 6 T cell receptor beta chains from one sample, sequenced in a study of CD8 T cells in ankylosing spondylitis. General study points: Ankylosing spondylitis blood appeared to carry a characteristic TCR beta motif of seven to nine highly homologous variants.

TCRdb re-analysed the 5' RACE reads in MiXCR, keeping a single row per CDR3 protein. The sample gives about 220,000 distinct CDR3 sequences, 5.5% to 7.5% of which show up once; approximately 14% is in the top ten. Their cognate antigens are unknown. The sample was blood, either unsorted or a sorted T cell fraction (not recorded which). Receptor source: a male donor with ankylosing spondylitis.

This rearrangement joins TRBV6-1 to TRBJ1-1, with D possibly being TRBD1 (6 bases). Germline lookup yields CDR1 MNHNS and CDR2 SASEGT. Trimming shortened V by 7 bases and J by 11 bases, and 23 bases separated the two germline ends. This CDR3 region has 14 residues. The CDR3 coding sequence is TGTGCCAGCATACCACGGGGACAATTTTCCGAGGCTTTCTTT. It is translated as CASIPRGQFSEAFF.

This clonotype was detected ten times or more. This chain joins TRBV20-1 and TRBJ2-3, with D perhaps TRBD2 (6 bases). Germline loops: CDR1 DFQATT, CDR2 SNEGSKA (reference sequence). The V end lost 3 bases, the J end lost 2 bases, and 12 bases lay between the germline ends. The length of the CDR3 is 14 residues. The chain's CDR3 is CSASAGSFTDTQYF. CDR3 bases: TGCAGTGCTAGTGCCGGGAGTTTCACAGATACGCAGTATTTT.

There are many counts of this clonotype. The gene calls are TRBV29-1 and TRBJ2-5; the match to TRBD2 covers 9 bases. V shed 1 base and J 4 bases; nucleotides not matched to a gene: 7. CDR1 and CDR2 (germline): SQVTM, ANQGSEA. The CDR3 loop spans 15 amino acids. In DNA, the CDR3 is TGCAGCGTTGAAGGGGTAGCGGGAGACGGAGAGACCCAGTACTTC. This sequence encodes CSVEGVAGDGETQYF.

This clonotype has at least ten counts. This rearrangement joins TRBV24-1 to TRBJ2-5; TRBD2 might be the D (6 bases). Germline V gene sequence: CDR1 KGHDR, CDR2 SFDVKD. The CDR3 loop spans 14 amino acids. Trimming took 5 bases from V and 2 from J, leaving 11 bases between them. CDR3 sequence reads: CATSGPGLQETQYF. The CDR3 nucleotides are TGTGCCACCAGTGGACCGGGACTGCAAGAGACCCAGTACTTC.

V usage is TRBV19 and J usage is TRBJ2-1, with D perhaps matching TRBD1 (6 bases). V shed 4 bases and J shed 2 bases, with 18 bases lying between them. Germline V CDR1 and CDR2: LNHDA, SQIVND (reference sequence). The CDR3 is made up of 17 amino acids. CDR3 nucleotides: TGTGCCAGTAGTACGTACCAGCGGACAGTAACCTACAATGAGCAGTTCTTC. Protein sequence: CASSTYQRTVTYNEQFF.

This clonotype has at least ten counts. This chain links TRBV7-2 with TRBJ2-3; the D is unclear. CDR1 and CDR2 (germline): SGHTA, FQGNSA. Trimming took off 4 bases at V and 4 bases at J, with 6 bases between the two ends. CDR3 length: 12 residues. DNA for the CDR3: TGTGCCAGCAGCTCCCCCCCAGATACGCAGTATTTT. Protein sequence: CASSSPPDTQYF.